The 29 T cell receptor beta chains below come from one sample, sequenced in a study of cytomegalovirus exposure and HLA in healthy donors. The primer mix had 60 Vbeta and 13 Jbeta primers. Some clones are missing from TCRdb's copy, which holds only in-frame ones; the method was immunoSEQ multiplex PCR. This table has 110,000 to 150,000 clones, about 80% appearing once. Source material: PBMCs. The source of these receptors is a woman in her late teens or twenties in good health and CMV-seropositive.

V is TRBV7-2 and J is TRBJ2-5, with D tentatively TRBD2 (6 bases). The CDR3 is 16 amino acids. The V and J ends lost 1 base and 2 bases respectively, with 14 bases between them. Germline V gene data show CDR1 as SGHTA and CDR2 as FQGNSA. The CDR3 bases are TGTGCCAGCAGCTTAGTAGGAGGGGCGCGTCAAGAGACCCAGTACTTC. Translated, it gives CASSLVGGARQETQYF.

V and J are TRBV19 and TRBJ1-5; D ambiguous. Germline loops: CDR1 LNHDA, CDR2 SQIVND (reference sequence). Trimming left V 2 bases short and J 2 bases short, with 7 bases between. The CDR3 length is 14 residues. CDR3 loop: CASSIQVGNQPQHF. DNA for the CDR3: TGTGCCAGTAGTATACAGGTAGGCAATCAGCCCCAGCATTTT.

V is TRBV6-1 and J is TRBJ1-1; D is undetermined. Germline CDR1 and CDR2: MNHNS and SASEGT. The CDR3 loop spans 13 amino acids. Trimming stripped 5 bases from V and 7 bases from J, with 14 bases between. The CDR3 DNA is TGTGCCAGCAGTTTGTTAGACTCATATGAAGCTTTCTTT. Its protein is CASSLLDSYEAFF.

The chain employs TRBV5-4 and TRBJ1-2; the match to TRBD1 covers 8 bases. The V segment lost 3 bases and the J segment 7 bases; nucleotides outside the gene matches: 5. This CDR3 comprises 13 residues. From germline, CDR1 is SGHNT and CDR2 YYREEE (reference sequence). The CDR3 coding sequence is TGTGCCAGCAGCTCGGACAGGGCGGGTGGCTACACCTTC. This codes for CASSSDRAGGYTF.

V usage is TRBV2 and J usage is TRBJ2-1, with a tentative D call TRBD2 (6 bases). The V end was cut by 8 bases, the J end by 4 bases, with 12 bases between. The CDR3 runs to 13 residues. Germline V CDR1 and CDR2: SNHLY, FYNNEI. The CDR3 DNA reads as TGTGCCAGCGGGGAGGACCGATACAATGAGCAGTTCTTC. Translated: CASGEDRYNEQFF. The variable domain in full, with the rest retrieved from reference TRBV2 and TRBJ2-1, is EPEVTQTPSHQVTQMGQEVILRCVPISNHLYFYWYRQILGQKVEFLVSFYNNEISEKSEIFDDQFSVERPDGSNFTLKIRSTKLEDSAMYFCASGEDRYNEQFFGPGTRLTVL.

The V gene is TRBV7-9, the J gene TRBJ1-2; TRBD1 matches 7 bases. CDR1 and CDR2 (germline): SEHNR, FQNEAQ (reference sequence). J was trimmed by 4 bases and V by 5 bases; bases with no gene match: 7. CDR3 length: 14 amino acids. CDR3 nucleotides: TGTGCCAGCAGCCACAAACAGGGGCCCTATGGCTACACCTTC. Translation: CASSHKQGPYGYTF.

CDR3 in amino acids: CASSERGLRELFF. The CDR3 bases are TGTGCCAGCAGCGAGCGGGGGTTGAGGGAGCTGTTTTTT. The chain couples TRBV11-3 to TRBJ2-2; 8 nucleotides align to TRBD2. Germline values: CDR1 SGHNT, CDR2 YENEEA. The CDR3 covers 13 residues. The V segment lost 5 bases and the J segment 9 bases; nucleotides outside the gene matches: 5.

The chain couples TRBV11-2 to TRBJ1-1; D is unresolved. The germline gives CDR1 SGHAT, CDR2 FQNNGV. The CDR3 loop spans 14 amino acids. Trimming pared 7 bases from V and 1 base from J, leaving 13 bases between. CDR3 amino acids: CASTQTGGNTEAFF. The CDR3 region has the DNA TGTGCCAGCACCCAGACGGGTGGGAACACTGAAGCTTTCTTT. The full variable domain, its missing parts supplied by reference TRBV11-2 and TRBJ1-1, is EAGVAQSPRYKIIEKRQSVAFWCNPISGHATLYWYQQILGQGPKLLIQFQNNGVVDDSQLPKDRFSAERLKGVDSTLKIQPAKLEDSAVYLCASTQTGGNTEAFFGQGTRLTVV.

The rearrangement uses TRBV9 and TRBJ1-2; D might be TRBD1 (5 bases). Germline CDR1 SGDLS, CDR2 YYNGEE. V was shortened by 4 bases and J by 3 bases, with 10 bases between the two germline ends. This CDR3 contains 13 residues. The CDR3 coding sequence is TGTGCCAGCAGCCCCCGACAGTACTATGGCTACACCTTC. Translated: CASSPRQYYGYTF.

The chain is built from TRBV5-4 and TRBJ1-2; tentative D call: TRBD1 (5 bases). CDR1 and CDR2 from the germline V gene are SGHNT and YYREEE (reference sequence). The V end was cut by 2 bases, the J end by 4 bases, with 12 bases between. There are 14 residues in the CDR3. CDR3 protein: CASSFPSGSYGYTF. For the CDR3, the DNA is TGTGCCAGCAGCTTCCCCTCAGGGTCCTATGGCTACACCTTC. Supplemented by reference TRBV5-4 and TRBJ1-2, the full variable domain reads ETGVTQSPTHLIKTRGQQVTLRCSSQSGHNTVSWYQQALGQGPQFIFQYYREEENGRGNFPPRFSGLQFPNYSSELNVNALELDDSALYLCASSFPSGSYGYTFGSGTRLTVV.

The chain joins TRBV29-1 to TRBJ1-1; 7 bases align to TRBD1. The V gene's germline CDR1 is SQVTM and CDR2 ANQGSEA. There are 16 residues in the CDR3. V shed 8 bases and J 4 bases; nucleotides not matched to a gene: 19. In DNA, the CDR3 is TGCAGCATCTTCGACAGGGCAAGAAGTAAGGGCACTGAAGCTTTCTTT. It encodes CSIFDRARSKGTEAFF.

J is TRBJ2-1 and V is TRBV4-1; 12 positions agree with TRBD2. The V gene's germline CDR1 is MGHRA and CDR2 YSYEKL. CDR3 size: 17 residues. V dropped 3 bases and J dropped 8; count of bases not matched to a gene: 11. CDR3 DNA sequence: TGCGCCAGCAGCCAGGAACCTAGCGGGGGGGCCAACCATGAGCAGTTCTTC. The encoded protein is CASSQEPSGGANHEQFF.

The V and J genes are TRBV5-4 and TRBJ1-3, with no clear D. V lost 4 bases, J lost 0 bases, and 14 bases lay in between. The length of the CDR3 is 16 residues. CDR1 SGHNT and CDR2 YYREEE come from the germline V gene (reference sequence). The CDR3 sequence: CASSGGSGSSGNTIYF. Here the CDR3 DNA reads TGTGCCAGCAGCGGAGGATCGGGCAGCTCTGGAAACACCATATATTTT.

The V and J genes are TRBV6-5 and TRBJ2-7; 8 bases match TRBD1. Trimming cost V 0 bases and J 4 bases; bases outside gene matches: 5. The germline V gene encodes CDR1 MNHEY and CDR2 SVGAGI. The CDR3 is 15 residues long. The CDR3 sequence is CASSYSVTGAYEQYF. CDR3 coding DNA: TGTGCCAGCAGTTACTCAGTGACAGGGGCTTACGAGCAGTACTTC.

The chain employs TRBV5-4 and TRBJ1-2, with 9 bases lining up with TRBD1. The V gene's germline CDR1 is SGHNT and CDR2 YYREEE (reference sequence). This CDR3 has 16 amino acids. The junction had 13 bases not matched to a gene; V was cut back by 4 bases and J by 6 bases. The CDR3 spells CASSHPDRGGGNGYTF. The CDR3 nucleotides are TGTGCCAGCAGCCATCCCGACAGGGGGGGCGGCAATGGCTACACCTTC. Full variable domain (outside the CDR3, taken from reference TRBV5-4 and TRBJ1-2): ETGVTQSPTHLIKTRGQQVTLRCSSQSGHNTVSWYQQALGQGPQFIFQYYREEENGRGNFPPRFSGLQFPNYSSELNVNALELDDSALYLCASSHPDRGGGNGYTFGSGTRLTVV.

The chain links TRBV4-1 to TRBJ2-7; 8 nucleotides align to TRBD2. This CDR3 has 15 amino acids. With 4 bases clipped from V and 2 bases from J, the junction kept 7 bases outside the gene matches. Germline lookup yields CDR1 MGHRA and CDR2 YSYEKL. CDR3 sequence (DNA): TGCGCCAGCAGCCCCGCGGGGGGCAAGACCTACGAGCAGTACTTC. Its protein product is CASSPAGGKTYEQYF.

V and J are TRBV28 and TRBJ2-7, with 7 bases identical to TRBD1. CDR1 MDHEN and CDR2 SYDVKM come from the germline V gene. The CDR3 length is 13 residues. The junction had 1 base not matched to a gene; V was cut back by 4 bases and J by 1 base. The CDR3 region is CASSWDSSYEQYF. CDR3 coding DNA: TGTGCCAGCAGTTGGGACAGTTCCTACGAGCAGTACTTC.

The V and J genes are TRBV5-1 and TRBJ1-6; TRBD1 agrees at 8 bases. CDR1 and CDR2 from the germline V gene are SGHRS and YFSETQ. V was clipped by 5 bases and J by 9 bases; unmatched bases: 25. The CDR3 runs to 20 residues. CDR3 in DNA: TGCGCCAGCAGGCAAACCACCTTTTCCGGGACAGGAGTCGGGAGTTCACCCCTCCACTTT. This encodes CASRQTTFSGTGVGSSPLHF.

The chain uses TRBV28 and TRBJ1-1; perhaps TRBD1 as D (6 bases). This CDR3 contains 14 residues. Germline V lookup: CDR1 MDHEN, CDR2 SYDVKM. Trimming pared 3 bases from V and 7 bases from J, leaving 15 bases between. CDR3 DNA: TGTGCCAGCAGTTTGCAAACGACAGGCAGTGAAGCTTTCTTT. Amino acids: CASSLQTTGSEAFF.

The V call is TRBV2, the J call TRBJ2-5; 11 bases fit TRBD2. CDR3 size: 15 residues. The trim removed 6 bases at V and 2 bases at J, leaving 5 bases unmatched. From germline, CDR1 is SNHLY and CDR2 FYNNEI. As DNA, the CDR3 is TGTGCCAGCAGGGGAGCTAGCGGGGGGCAAGAGACCCAGTACTTC. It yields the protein CASRGASGGQETQYF.

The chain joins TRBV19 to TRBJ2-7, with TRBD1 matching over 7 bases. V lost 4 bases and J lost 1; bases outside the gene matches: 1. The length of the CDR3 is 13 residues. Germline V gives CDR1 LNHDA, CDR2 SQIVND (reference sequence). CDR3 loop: CASSTGGSYEQYF. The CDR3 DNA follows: TGTGCCAGTAGTACAGGGGGATCCTACGAGCAGTACTTC. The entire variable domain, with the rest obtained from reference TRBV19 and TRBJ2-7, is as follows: DGGITQSPKYLFRKEGQNVTLSCEQNLNHDAMYWYRQDPGQGLRLIYYSQIVNDFQKGDIAEGYSVSREKKESFPLTVTSAQKNPTAFYLCASSTGGSYEQYFGPGTRLTVT.

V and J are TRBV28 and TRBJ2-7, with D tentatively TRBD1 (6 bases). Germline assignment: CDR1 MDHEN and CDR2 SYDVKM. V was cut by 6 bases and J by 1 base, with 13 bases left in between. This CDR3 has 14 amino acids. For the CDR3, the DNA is TGTGCCAGCAGAACACAGGGATTATCCTACGAGCAGTACTTC. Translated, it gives CASRTQGLSYEQYF.

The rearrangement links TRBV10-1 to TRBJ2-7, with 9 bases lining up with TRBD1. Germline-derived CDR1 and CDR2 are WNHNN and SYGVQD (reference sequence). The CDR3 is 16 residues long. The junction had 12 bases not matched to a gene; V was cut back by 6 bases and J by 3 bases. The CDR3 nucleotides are TGCGCCAGCAGCCTCGACAGGGGGGTCTCCCTCTACGAGCAGTACTTC. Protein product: CASSLDRGVSLYEQYF.

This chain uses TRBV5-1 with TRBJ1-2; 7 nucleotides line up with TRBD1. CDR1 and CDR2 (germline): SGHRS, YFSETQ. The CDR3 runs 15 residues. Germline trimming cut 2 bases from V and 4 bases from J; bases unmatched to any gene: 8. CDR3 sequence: CASSLGTVNFYGYTF. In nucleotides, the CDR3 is TGCGCCAGCAGCTTAGGGACAGTTAATTTCTATGGCTACACCTTC.

As DNA, the CDR3 is TGTGCCAGCAGCCAAACTGGACAGGGACACACCATATATTTT. Translating it yields CASSQTGQGHTIYF. The rearrangement joins TRBV5-6 to TRBJ1-3; 8 bases map to TRBD1. In germline, CDR1 is SGHDT, CDR2 YYEEEE. Trimming cost V 4 bases and J 8 bases; bases outside gene matches: 8. The CDR3 consists of 14 residues.

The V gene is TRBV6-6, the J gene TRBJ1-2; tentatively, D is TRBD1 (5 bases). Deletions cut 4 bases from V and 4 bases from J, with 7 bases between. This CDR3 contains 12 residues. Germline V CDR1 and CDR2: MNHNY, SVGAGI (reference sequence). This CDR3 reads CASSSGLYGYTF. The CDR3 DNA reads TGTGCCAGCAGTTCAGGGCTCTATGGCTACACCTTC.

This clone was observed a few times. The CDR3 region is CASSSRAGGQPQHF. DNA for the CDR3: TGCGCCAGCAGCTCGAGGGCAGGCGGTCAGCCCCAGCATTTT. This chain connects TRBV5-1 to TRBJ1-5; no reliable D call. V was cut by 3 bases and J by 6 bases, with 13 bases left in between. CDR1 and CDR2 (germline): SGHRS, YFSETQ. The CDR3 is made up of 14 amino acids.

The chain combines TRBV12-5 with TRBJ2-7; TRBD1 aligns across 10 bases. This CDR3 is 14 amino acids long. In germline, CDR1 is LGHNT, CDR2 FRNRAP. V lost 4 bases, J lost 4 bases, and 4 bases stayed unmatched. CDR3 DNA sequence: TGTGCTAGTGGTTGGGGGGGACAGGGGTACGAGCAGTACTTC. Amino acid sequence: CASGWGGQGYEQYF.

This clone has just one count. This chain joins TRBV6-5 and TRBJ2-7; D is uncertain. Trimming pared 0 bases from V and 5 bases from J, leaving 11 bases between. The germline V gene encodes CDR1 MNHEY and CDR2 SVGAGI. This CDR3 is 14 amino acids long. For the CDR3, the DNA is TGTGCCAGCAGTTACTCCGGTCTGGCGGACGAGCAGTACTTC. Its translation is CASSYSGLADEQYF.